The 31 T cell receptor beta chains below were found in one sample sequenced in a study of blood T cell repertoires in COVID-19. Measured with immunoSEQ multiplex PCR; TCRdb has only the in-frame clones, and not every one. The sample has about 35,000 clones, just under 80% seen once; the top ten hold 35%. The specimen was peripheral blood. The receptors were sampled from an older man with acute or convalescent COVID-19.

The chain employs TRBV7-2 and TRBJ2-1, with 7 bases fitting TRBD1. Unmatched junction bases numbered 3, after V lost 6 bases and J lost 1 base. CDR1 is SGHTA, CDR2 FQGNSA, per germline. The CDR3 spans 14 residues. CDR3 DNA sequence: TGTGCCAGCAGGAGGACAGGATCCTACAATGAGCAGTTCTTC. Residues: CASRRTGSYNEQFF.

The chain is built from TRBV19 and TRBJ2-3; TRBD2 agrees at 16 bases. J gave up 1 base and V 9 bases, and 13 bases lay outside the gene matches. This CDR3 spans 19 amino acids. In germline, CDR1 is LNHDA, CDR2 SQIVND (reference sequence). The CDR3 nucleotides are TGTGCCAGCCGCAGCCCGGGACTAGCGGGGGGGCCCCGCACAGATACGCAGTATTTT. This translates into CASRSPGLAGGPRTDTQYF.

This clone was counted only a few times. This sequence joins TRBV5-4 and TRBJ1-2; D is possibly TRBD1 (6 bases). CDR3 length: 16 amino acids. Trimming left V 2 bases short and J 6 bases short, with 20 bases between. CDR1 is SGHNT, CDR2 YYREEE, per germline (reference sequence). For the CDR3, the DNA is TGTGCCAGCAGCTTTATCCCCCGTCAGGGGATAGATGGCTACACCTTC. Translating it yields CASSFIPRQGIDGYTF. The whole variable domain, filled in from reference TRBV5-4 and TRBJ1-2, reads ETGVTQSPTHLIKTRGQQVTLRCSSQSGHNTVSWYQQALGQGPQFIFQYYREEENGRGNFPPRFSGLQFPNYSSELNVNALELDDSALYLCASSFIPRQGIDGYTFGSGTRLTVV.

The J gene is TRBJ2-7, the V gene TRBV4-3; 7 nucleotides match TRBD1. Germline CDR1 and CDR2: LGHNA and YSLEER. With 3 bases clipped from V and 6 bases from J, the junction kept 5 bases outside the gene matches. The CDR3 spans 13 residues. The CDR3 is CASSHNTGVEQYF. The CDR3 nucleotides are TGCGCCAGCAGCCACAACACAGGGGTCGAGCAGTACTTC.

The genes are TRBV27 and TRBJ2-7; D is unclear. Trimming took off 4 bases at V and 3 bases at J, with 4 bases between the two ends. This CDR3 is built from 11 residues. The V gene's germline CDR1 is MNHEY and CDR2 SMNVEV (reference sequence). CDR3 amino acids: CASSSNYEQYF. The CDR3 nucleotides read TGTGCCAGCAGTTCTAACTACGAGCAGTACTTC.

The V call is TRBV12-3 or TRBV12-4, the J call TRBJ2-5; D gene unclear. Trimming removed 10 bases from V and 1 base from J, with 10 bases in between. The CDR3 sequence is 12 residues long. The CDR3 DNA reads TGTGCCACCCGCCTCGGCCAAGAGACCCAGTACTTC. Its protein is CATRLGQETQYF.

The V and J genes are TRBV5-6 and TRBJ1-1; D unclear. The CDR3 has 12 amino acids. The V and J ends lost 4 bases and 11 bases respectively, with 15 bases between them. Germline V gives CDR1 SGHDT, CDR2 YYEEEE. CDR3 loop: CASSQKLTRAFF. The CDR3 DNA follows: TGTGCCAGCAGCCAAAAGTTGACGCGGGCTTTCTTT.

The chain carries TRBV12-5 and TRBJ1-5; 9 positions agree with TRBD1. The CDR3 is 15 amino acids. The V gene end was trimmed by 5 bases and the J gene end by 2 bases; junction bases not matched to a gene: 4. Germline CDR1 and CDR2: LGHNT and FRNRAP. CDR3 coding DNA: TGTGCTAGTGGTCTATGGACAGGGGGCAATCAGCCCCAGCATTTT. Protein product: CASGLWTGGNQPQHF.

This clone has a handful of counts. CDR3 amino acids: CASSLGSNQPQHF. The CDR3 DNA sequence: TGCGCCAGCAGCCTAGGTAGCAATCAGCCCCAGCATTTT. This sequence joins TRBV5-1 and TRBJ1-5; D is undetermined. V lost 4 bases to trimming and J lost 0 bases, with 5 bases between them. Germline V lookup: CDR1 SGHRS, CDR2 YFSETQ. The CDR3 contains 13 residues.

The rearrangement joins TRBV16 to TRBJ1-5, with D possibly TRBD1 on 6 matching bases. CDR1 is KGHSY and CDR2 is FQNENV in the germline V gene. The V end was cut by 7 bases, the J end by 0 bases, with 13 bases between. The CDR3 sequence is 15 residues long. CDR3 in amino acids: CASIPGTLSNQPQHF. The CDR3 DNA reads TGTGCCAGCATCCCCGGGACACTTAGCAATCAGCCCCAGCATTTT.

J is TRBJ1-2 and V is TRBV9; no firm D call. In germline, CDR1 is SGDLS, CDR2 YYNGEE. The CDR3 length is 12 residues. Between the trimmed V and J ends, which lost 8 bases and 0 bases, there was a span of 8 bases. Here the CDR3 reads CASTSPNYGYTF. Written as DNA, the CDR3 is TGTGCCAGTACTAGCCCTAACTATGGCTACACCTTC. The entire variable domain, with the rest obtained from reference TRBV9 and TRBJ1-2, is as follows: DSGVTQTPKHLITATGQRVTLRCSPRSGDLSVYWYQQSLDQGLQFLIQYYNGEERAKGNILERFSAQQFPDLHSELNLSSLELGDSALYFCASTSPNYGYTFGSGTRLTVV.

J is TRBJ2-3 and V is TRBV11-3, with 8 bases matching TRBD1. CDR1 is SGHNT and CDR2 is YENEEA in the germline V gene. V shed 5 bases and J 3 bases; nucleotides not matched to a gene: 1. The CDR3 length is 13 residues. CDR3 amino acids: CASSHRGTDTQYF. The CDR3 nucleotides read TGTGCCAGCAGCCACAGGGGGACAGATACGCAGTATTTT.

This clone appeared once. The CDR3 sequence is CASSLEGGRSGANVLTF. DNA of the CDR3: TGCGCCAGCAGCTTGGAAGGGGGTCGCTCTGGGGCCAACGTCCTGACTTTC. The chain recombines TRBV5-1 with TRBJ2-6, with D possibly TRBD1 on 6 matching bases. This CDR3 contains 17 residues. V dropped 0 bases and J dropped 0 bases, with 10 bases sitting between them. Germline V CDR1 and CDR2: SGHRS, YFSETQ. Supplemented by reference TRBV5-1 and TRBJ2-6, the full variable domain reads KAGVTQTPRYLIKTRGQQVTLSCSPISGHRSVSWYQQTPGQGLQFLFEYFSETQRNKGNFPGRFSGRQFSNSRSEMNVSTLELGDSALYLCASSLEGGRSGANVLTFGAGSRLTVL.

This chain links TRBV15 with TRBJ2-2; 15 bases agree with TRBD2. This CDR3 has 19 amino acids. CDR1 and CDR2 from the germline V gene are LNHNV and YYDKDF (reference sequence). V lost 1 base and J lost 6; bases outside the gene matches: 9. CDR3 nucleotide sequence: TGTGCCACCAGCAGAGCTGCCGGACTAGCGGGGGGGCAGGCCGGGGAGCTGTTTTTT. Protein product: CATSRAAGLAGGQAGELFF.

V usage is TRBV5-1 and J usage is TRBJ2-7, with D maybe TRBD1 (7 bases). The V gene lost 2 bases and the J gene lost 2 bases, with 14 bases spanning the gap. This CDR3 comprises 15 residues. The germline CDR1 and CDR2 sequences are SGHRS and YFSETQ. CDR3 sequence reads: CASSFQGGTPYEQYF. In DNA, the CDR3 is TGCGCCAGCAGCTTTCAGGGGGGTACCCCCTACGAGCAGTACTTC.

The chain uses TRBV4-1 and TRBJ2-3; no clear D gene. CDR1 is MGHRA and CDR2 is YSYEKL in the germline V gene. Trimming shortened V by 4 bases and J by 2 bases, and 19 bases separated the two germline ends. The CDR3 totals 17 residues. In nucleotides, the CDR3 is TGCGCCAGCAGCCCTTTAAGACTGGCCTCGAACACAGATACGCAGTATTTT. Residues: CASSPLRLASNTDTQYF.

V gene TRBV15 combines with J gene TRBJ1-2; a possible D gene is TRBD1 (6 bases). From germline, CDR1 is LNHNV and CDR2 YYDKDF (reference sequence). V was shortened by 0 bases and J by 7 bases, with 9 bases between the two germline ends. CDR3 length: 13 amino acids. CDR3 sequence (DNA): TGTGCCACCAGCAGAGACAGGGGATTTGGCTACACCTTC. Amino acid sequence: CATSRDRGFGYTF.

The chain is built from TRBV7-9 and TRBJ1-4, with D possibly matching TRBD1 (6 bases). Germline CDR1 is SEHNR and CDR2 is FQNEAQ (reference sequence). The CDR3 sequence is 12 residues long. The V end lost 5 bases, the J end lost 8 bases, and 9 bases lay between the germline ends. CDR3: CASSPQGEKLFF. The CDR3 coding sequence is TGTGCCAGCAGCCCCCAGGGGGAAAAACTGTTTTTT.

This chain connects TRBV5-1 to TRBJ2-1, with 7 bases identical to TRBD2. Germline values: CDR1 SGHRS, CDR2 YFSETQ. The CDR3 length is 13 residues. The ends lost 0 bases at V and 6 bases at J; junction bases unmatched: 0. The CDR3 bases are TGCGCCAGCAGCTTGGGACTAGCCAATGAGCAGTTCTTC. This translates into CASSLGLANEQFF.

The CDR3 DNA is TGTGCCAGCAGTTACGCGGCGGATTCACACACCATATATTTT. Its translation is CASSYAADSHTIYF. The chain joins TRBV6-5 to TRBJ1-3; D not resolved. V gave up 2 bases and J gave up 8 bases, with 13 bases separating them. Germline V CDR1 and CDR2: MNHEY, SVGAGI. The CDR3 runs to 14 residues.

This clone appeared a single time. The chain recombines TRBV25-1 with TRBJ1-5, with a weak D call TRBD1 (6 bases). Germline V gives CDR1 MGHDK, CDR2 SYGVNS. The V and J ends lost 4 bases and 1 base respectively, with 8 bases between them. The length of the CDR3 is 14 residues. The CDR3 region is CASSATGSNQPQHF. CDR3 nucleotides: TGTGCCAGCAGTGCCACAGGGAGCAATCAGCCCCAGCATTTT.

This chain uses TRBV20-1 with TRBJ1-1; no firm D call. V lost 3 bases to trimming and J lost 4 bases, with 6 bases between them. Germline CDR1 reads DFQATT; CDR2 reads SNEGSKA (reference sequence). The CDR3 runs to 11 residues. The CDR3 sequence is CSASGGTEAFF. The CDR3 nucleotides are TGCAGTGCTAGTGGCGGCACTGAAGCTTTCTTT.

This clone was recorded once. This chain uses TRBV7-2 with TRBJ1-2, with 9 positions matching TRBD1. This CDR3 region has 13 residues. Trimming took 6 bases from V and 4 from J; bases not matched to a gene: 3. CDR1 is SGHTA, CDR2 FQGNSA, per germline. This chain's CDR3 is CASSRQGGYGYTF. For the CDR3, the DNA is TGTGCCAGCAGTCGACAGGGGGGCTATGGCTACACCTTC.

This clone was counted once. This rearrangement joins TRBV18 to TRBJ1-2; D gene uncertain. Germline CDR1 KGHSH, CDR2 LQKENI. The CDR3 is 14 residues long. V was cut by 0 bases and J by 1 base, with 6 bases left in between. The CDR3 region is CASSPPGNNYGYTF. In nucleotides, the CDR3 is TGTGCCAGCTCACCACCCGGGAATAACTATGGCTACACCTTC.

V and J are TRBV3-1 (or the pseudogene TRBV3-2) and TRBJ2-1; D is ambiguous. The CDR3 runs 14 residues. CDR1 LGHDT and CDR2 YNNKEL come from the germline V gene (reference sequence). The germline V and J ends were trimmed by 6 bases and 4 bases, with 13 bases remaining between them. CDR3 in amino acids: CASSADWKYNEQFF. CDR3 DNA sequence: TGTGCCAGCAGTGCTGACTGGAAATACAATGAGCAGTTCTTC.

In its sample, this clone was seen many times. The chain links TRBV13 to TRBJ2-1, with 9 bases that match TRBD2. This CDR3 is 16 amino acids long. Germline V gene data show CDR1 as PRHDT and CDR2 as FYEKMQ (reference sequence). V shed 1 base and J 7 bases; nucleotides not matched to a gene: 8. CDR3 protein: CASSLDRGGAENEQFF. CDR3 coding DNA: TGTGCCAGCAGCTTAGATCGCGGGGGGGCAGAAAATGAGCAGTTCTTC.

The chain has TRBV5-1 and TRBJ2-1, with 9 bases matching TRBD1. This CDR3 is 15 amino acids long. Trimming took 0 bases from V and 8 from J; bases not matched to a gene: 6. The germline V gene encodes CDR1 SGHRS and CDR2 YFSETQ. CDR3: CASSLGDRVKDEQFF. The CDR3 DNA sequence: TGCGCCAGCAGCTTGGGGGACAGGGTTAAAGATGAGCAGTTCTTC.

The V and J genes are TRBV30 and TRBJ2-7; 7 nucleotides match TRBD1. The germline V gene encodes CDR1 GTSNPN and CDR2 SVGIG (reference sequence). Trimming at V came to 3 bases and at J to 3 bases, leaving 8 bases not matched to a gene. This CDR3 has 14 amino acids. This CDR3 reads CAWRTGTAIYEQYF. Here the CDR3 DNA reads TGTGCCTGGAGGACCGGGACAGCGATCTACGAGCAGTACTTC.

The gene calls are TRBV30 and TRBJ2-3, with 11 bases lining up with TRBD2. Trimming cost V 2 bases and J 3 bases; bases outside gene matches: 1. Germline V lookup: CDR1 GTSNPN, CDR2 SVGIG (reference sequence). The CDR3 is 14 residues long. CDR3 region: CAWSTSGSTDTQYF. CDR3 DNA sequence: TGTGCCTGGAGTACTAGCGGGAGTACAGATACGCAGTATTTT. Looking up the rest from reference TRBV30 and TRBJ2-3 gives the full variable domain: SQTIHQWPATLVQPVGSPLSLECTVEGTSNPNLYWYRQAAGRGLQLLFYSVGIGQISSEVPQNLSASRPQDRQFILSSKKLLLSDSGFYLCAWSTSGSTDTQYFGPGTRLTVL.

The rearrangement joins TRBV9 to TRBJ2-2; TRBD1 aligns across 7 bases. The length of the CDR3 is 18 residues. After removal of 0 bases from V and 5 bases from J, the junction contained 13 bases not matched to a gene. Germline V CDR1 and CDR2: SGDLS, YYNGEE. The CDR3 region is CASSVAKSNRGDTGELFF. CDR3 in DNA: TGTGCCAGCAGCGTAGCTAAGAGTAACAGGGGAGATACCGGGGAGCTGTTTTTT.

CDR3 coding DNA: TGTGCCAGCAGCGTAGCGCAGGGATATTCACCCCTCCACTTT. Its protein product is CASSVAQGYSPLHF. The gene calls are TRBV9 and TRBJ1-6, with D maybe TRBD1 (5 bases). V was pared by 0 bases and J by 8 bases, with 9 bases between. Per germline, CDR1 SGDLS and CDR2 YYNGEE. The CDR3 totals 14 residues.